One sample yielded the 32 T cell receptor beta chains listed below, sequenced in a study of blood T cell repertoires in COVID-19 (TCRdb year 2020). To prepare the library, the immunoSEQ multiplex PCR assay was applied. The table was pulled from immuneACCESS by TCRdb, which kept in-frame rearrangements only. Such tables lose some clones; where checked, under half of the loss comes from unresolved V genes, and the rest has no known cause. The sample table records roughly 200,000 clones; nearly 90% of these occur just once. 3.5% to 4% of the sample lies in the top ten. The sample comprised PBMCs or T cells enriched from blood (not recorded which). These receptor sequences come from a woman aged 25 to 39 with acute COVID-19.

The chain recombines TRBV24-1 with TRBJ1-1; tentatively, D is TRBD1 (5 bases). The CDR3 is made up of 12 amino acids. Germline values: CDR1 KGHDR, CDR2 SFDVKD. V was shortened by 9 bases and J by 1 base, with 8 bases between the two germline ends. CDR3 coding DNA: TGTGCCACCCGAGGACAGAACACTGAAGCTTTCTTT. This sequence encodes CATRGQNTEAFF.

In this sample, this clone turned up once. Here the CDR3 DNA reads TGTGCCAGTAGATCGGGTGGCGAGCAGTACTTC. Translation: CASRSGGEQYF. V gene TRBV19 combines with J gene TRBJ2-7; no definite D call. Trimming removed 6 bases at V and 6 bases at J, with 9 bases between. This CDR3 region has 11 residues. Germline lookup yields CDR1 LNHDA and CDR2 SQIVND (reference sequence).

The chain employs TRBV4-2 and TRBJ2-5; 12 bases agree with TRBD2. This CDR3 spans 15 amino acids. The germline CDR1 and CDR2 sequences are LGHNA and YNFKEQ. Trimming took 4 bases from V and 5 from J; bases not matched to a gene: 5. CDR3 nucleotides: TGTGCCAGCAGCCGAACTAGCGGGGGGAAGGAGACCCAGTACTTC. Translated, it gives CASSRTSGGKETQYF.

This chain uses TRBV5-5 with TRBJ2-7; 7 bases agree with TRBD1. V lost 2 bases and J lost 0; bases outside the gene matches: 8. The CDR3 has 16 amino acids. Germline CDR1 reads SGHKS; CDR2 reads YYEKEE (reference sequence). In nucleotides, the CDR3 is TGTGCCAGCAGCTTTATGAGGGGGCAAACCTCCTACGAGCAGTACTTC. The encoded protein is CASSFMRGQTSYEQYF.

This sequence joins TRBV28 and TRBJ1-3; TRBD1 agrees at 9 bases. With V trimmed by 6 bases and J by 0 bases, 6 bases remained unmatched. Germline assignment: CDR1 MDHEN and CDR2 SYDVKM. The CDR3 totals 16 residues. CDR3 in amino acids: CASRSPGQGSGNTIYF. CDR3 DNA sequence: TGTGCCAGCAGGTCACCGGGACAGGGCTCTGGAAACACCATATATTTT.

This rearrangement joins TRBV6-4 to TRBJ1-1; the D gene is possibly TRBD1 (5 bases). V was pared by 3 bases and J by 5 bases, with 13 bases between. The length of the CDR3 is 14 residues. CDR1 is MRHNA and CDR2 is SNTAGT in the germline V gene. The CDR3 sequence: CASSDLPGKTEAFF. The CDR3 coding sequence is TGTGCCAGCAGTGATTTGCCAGGGAAAACTGAAGCTTTCTTT.

This clone has a single count. This chain joins TRBV9 and TRBJ1-4; D is possibly TRBD1 (6 bases). Deletions cut 3 bases from V and 8 bases from J, with 20 bases between. This CDR3 spans 16 amino acids. Germline V CDR1 and CDR2: SGDLS, YYNGEE. As DNA, the CDR3 is TGTGCCAGCAGCGCCGAAAGCCGGGCTCAGGGGGAAAAACTGTTTTTT. Its protein is CASSAESRAQGEKLFF. The full variable domain, with the rest looked up from reference TRBV9 and TRBJ1-4, is DSGVTQTPKHLITATGQRVTLRCSPRSGDLSVYWYQQSLDQGLQFLIQYYNGEERAKGNILERFSAQQFPDLHSELNLSSLELGDSALYFCASSAESRAQGEKLFFGSGTQLSVL.

In this sample, this clone turned up a few times. V is TRBV10-1 and J is TRBJ1-6, with TRBD1 as a possible D gene (5 bases). The V end was cut by 3 bases, the J end by 7 bases, with 10 bases between. This CDR3 has 14 amino acids. Germline assignment: CDR1 WNHNN and CDR2 SYGVQD (reference sequence). CDR3 protein: CASSDGQGNSPLHF. CDR3 DNA sequence: TGCGCCAGCAGTGACGGGCAGGGAAATTCACCCCTCCACTTT.

J is TRBJ1-6 and V is TRBV5-1; D is unclear. CDR1 and CDR2 (germline): SGHRS, YFSETQ. Trimming pared 5 bases from V and 10 bases from J, leaving 10 bases between. The CDR3 has 12 residues. The CDR3 reads CASSLGRSPLHF. The DNA for the CDR3 is TGCGCCAGCAGTTTAGGGAGATCACCCCTCCACTTT.

As DNA, the CDR3 is TGTGCCAGCAGCCGAGGACAGGGGGCCATGAACACTGAAGCTTTCTTT. Translated: CASSRGQGAMNTEAFF. The chain joins TRBV5-4 to TRBJ1-1, with 11 nucleotides matching TRBD1. The trim removed 4 bases at V and 0 bases at J, leaving 5 bases unmatched. Per the germline V gene, CDR1 is SGHNT and CDR2 is YYREEE (reference sequence). The CDR3 extends over 16 amino acids.

The rearrangement joins TRBV3-1 (or the pseudogene TRBV3-2) to TRBJ2-1; 11 nucleotides line up with TRBD2. There are 15 residues in the CDR3. Germline V gives CDR1 LGHDT, CDR2 YNNKEL (reference sequence). The V and J ends lost 4 bases and 5 bases, in that order; junction bases with no gene match: 4. As DNA, the CDR3 is TGTGCCAGCAGCCCGGGACTAGCGGTGAACAATGAGCAGTTCTTC. Its translation is CASSPGLAVNNEQFF.

The chain uses TRBV7-2 and TRBJ2-5, with D maybe TRBD1 (6 bases). The ends were cut back, 2 bases at V and 2 bases at J, with 21 bases in the middle. CDR3 length: 18 amino acids. Germline CDR1 and CDR2: SGHTA and FQGNSA. The CDR3 region is CASSLRPERGNSQETQYF. The CDR3 coding sequence is TGTGCCAGCAGCTTACGCCCCGAGAGGGGGAACTCACAAGAGACCCAGTACTTC.

V usage is TRBV5-1 and J usage is TRBJ2-6; the D gene is possibly TRBD1 (6 bases). Germline V gene lookup returns CDR1 SGHRS and CDR2 YFSETQ. The CDR3 is 17 amino acids. With 4 bases removed from V and 0 bases from J, the gap between germline ends came to 14 bases. CDR3 coding DNA: TGCGCCAGCAGCAAACAGGGTATAGACTCTGGGGCCAACGTCCTGACTTTC. Its protein is CASSKQGIDSGANVLTF.

The chain links TRBV3-1 (or the pseudogene TRBV3-2) to TRBJ1-1; 8 bases align to TRBD1. V gave up 4 bases and J gave up 10 bases; unmatched junction bases: 5. Germline lookup yields CDR1 LGHDT and CDR2 YNNKEL (reference sequence). The CDR3 extends over 12 amino acids. The chain's CDR3 is CASSLVTGVAFF. Written as DNA, the CDR3 is TGTGCCAGCAGCCTCGTGACAGGGGTAGCTTTCTTT.

The CDR3 coding sequence is TGTGCCAGCACCACGGACAGGAATGATTCACGCGAGCAGTACTTC. This encodes CASTTDRNDSREQYF. The rearrangement uses TRBV6-6 and TRBJ2-7; 7 positions agree with TRBD1. Per the germline V gene, CDR1 is MNHNY and CDR2 is SVGAGI (reference sequence). CDR3 length: 15 amino acids. The V segment lost 7 bases and the J segment 6 bases; nucleotides outside the gene matches: 15.

The chain couples TRBV6-1 to TRBJ2-7, with 10 positions matching TRBD2. The V segment lost 1 base and the J segment 4 bases; nucleotides outside the gene matches: 10. CDR3 length equals 17 residues. Germline V gene lookup returns CDR1 MNHNS and CDR2 SASEGT. The chain's CDR3 is CASSEGRERGGAYEQYF. The CDR3 DNA reads as TGTGCCAGCAGTGAAGGGAGAGAGCGGGGGGGCGCGTACGAGCAGTACTTC.

The J gene is TRBJ2-5, the V gene TRBV25-1; 7 positions match TRBD1. Unmatched junction bases numbered 8, after V lost 6 bases and J lost 1 base. Germline-derived CDR1 and CDR2 are MGHDK and SYGVNS. The CDR3 spans 15 residues. The CDR3 here is CASSRDRAAQETQYF. CDR3 coding DNA: TGTGCCAGCAGCCGAGACAGGGCCGCCCAAGAGACCCAGTACTTC.

This chain connects TRBV2 to TRBJ2-7; weak D call: TRBD1 (6 bases). The V gene's germline CDR1 is SNHLY and CDR2 FYNNEI. This CDR3 spans 14 amino acids. V lost 6 bases and J lost 4, with 16 bases in between. The CDR3 sequence is CASSNDRFLYEQYF. DNA of the CDR3: TGTGCCAGCAGCAACGACAGGTTTTTGTACGAGCAGTACTTC.

The chain couples TRBV29-1 to TRBJ1-2, with TRBD1 matching over 7 bases. The CDR3 runs 12 residues. CDR1 is SQVTM and CDR2 is ANQGSEA in the germline V gene. The V and J ends lost 6 bases and 7 bases, in that order; junction bases with no gene match: 8. This chain's CDR3 is CSVAMTGSGYTF. CDR3 in DNA: TGCAGCGTCGCTATGACAGGGTCTGGCTACACCTTC.

The chain carries TRBV4-3 and TRBJ1-1; D is possibly TRBD1 (6 bases). The V and J ends lost 3 bases and 5 bases respectively, with 10 bases between them. The germline CDR1 and CDR2 sequences are LGHNA and YSLEER. The CDR3 covers 13 residues. The CDR3 spells CASSHLQGTEAFF. The CDR3 bases are TGCGCCAGCAGCCACCTCCAGGGGACTGAAGCTTTCTTT.

The chain has TRBV3-1 (or the pseudogene TRBV3-2) and TRBJ1-4; 10 bases are shared with TRBD1. This CDR3 has 14 residues. With 4 bases clipped from V and 8 bases from J, the junction kept 4 bases outside the gene matches. The V gene's germline CDR1 is LGHDT and CDR2 YNNKEL (reference sequence). In nucleotides, the CDR3 is TGTGCCAGCAGCCCGACAGGGGGCGACGAAAAACTGTTTTTT. Encoded protein: CASSPTGGDEKLFF.

The J gene is TRBJ2-3, the V gene TRBV11-2, with D possibly matching TRBD2 (5 bases). Germline V gene data show CDR1 as SGHAT and CDR2 as FQNNGV. The CDR3 totals 14 residues. Between the trimmed V and J ends, which lost 3 bases and 14 bases, there was a span of 21 bases. The CDR3 sequence is CASSFNSAGPTGYF. As DNA, the CDR3 is TGTGCCAGCAGCTTTAATTCCGCGGGCCCTACCGGGTATTTT.

The J gene is TRBJ2-3, the V gene TRBV4-1; unclear D gene. The CDR3 contains 13 residues. Germline V gene data show CDR1 as MGHRA and CDR2 as YSYEKL. The V and J ends lost 1 base and 6 bases respectively, with 8 bases between them. Here the CDR3 reads CASSQVPSDTQYF. In DNA form, the CDR3 reads TGCGCCAGCAGCCAAGTTCCTAGTGATACGCAGTATTTT.

The V gene is TRBV19, the J gene TRBJ1-6; 7 nucleotides line up with TRBD1. The CDR3 runs to 15 residues. Trimming took 5 bases from V and 5 from J; bases not matched to a gene: 6. Looked up from germline, CDR1 is LNHDA and CDR2 is SQIVND (reference sequence). CDR3 region: CASSDRDSNNSPLHF. The CDR3 DNA reads as TGTGCCAGTAGTGACCGGGACAGCAATAATTCACCCCTCCACTTT.

CDR3 loop: CSASGLYEQYF. For the CDR3, the DNA is TGCAGCGCCTCCGGACTATACGAGCAGTACTTC. The chain employs TRBV29-1 and TRBJ2-7; D possibly corresponds to TRBD2 (6 bases). V lost 7 bases and J lost 4, with 11 bases in between. From germline, CDR1 is SQVTM and CDR2 ANQGSEA. This CDR3 is 11 amino acids long.

The chain combines TRBV19 with TRBJ2-5, with D maybe TRBD1 (6 bases). From germline, CDR1 is LNHDA and CDR2 SQIVND (reference sequence). The CDR3 sequence is 16 residues long. The V gene lost 4 bases and the J gene lost 7 bases, with 22 bases spanning the gap. The CDR3 DNA reads as TGTGCCAGTAGTACGATCTCCAGGGGCGTGGATGGGACCCAGTACTTC. Translated, it gives CASSTISRGVDGTQYF.

The chain employs TRBV30 and TRBJ1-5; TRBD1 might be the D (6 bases). The CDR3 sequence is 13 residues long. Trimming took 0 bases from V and 6 from J, leaving 9 bases between them. CDR1 GTSNPN and CDR2 SVGIG come from the germline V gene (reference sequence). DNA of the CDR3: TGTGCCTGGAGTGTAGGGGGGGGTCAGCCCCAGCATTTT. Amino acid sequence: CAWSVGGGQPQHF. Looking up the rest from reference TRBV30 and TRBJ1-5 gives the full variable domain: SQTIHQWPATLVQPVGSPLSLECTVEGTSNPNLYWYRQAAGRGLQLLFYSVGIGQISSEVPQNLSASRPQDRQFILSSKKLLLSDSGFYLCAWSVGGGQPQHFGDGTRLSIL.

J is TRBJ2-7 and V is TRBV4-1, with 11 nucleotides matching TRBD2. After removal of 5 bases from V and 3 bases from J, the junction contained 6 bases not matched to a gene. This CDR3 is 15 amino acids long. CDR1 is MGHRA, CDR2 YSYEKL, per germline. CDR3 protein: CASSSATSGVYEQYF. CDR3 sequence (DNA): TGCGCCAGCAGCTCCGCGACTAGCGGGGTCTACGAGCAGTACTTC.

This chain uses TRBV19 with TRBJ1-5; the D is unclear. CDR1 is LNHDA and CDR2 is SQIVND in the germline V gene (reference sequence). The V gene lost 6 bases and the J gene lost 2 bases, with 8 bases spanning the gap. The CDR3 is made up of 13 amino acids. CDR3 protein: CASSETGNQPQHF. CDR3 bases: TGTGCCAGTAGCGAAACGGGCAATCAGCCCCAGCATTTT. Together with reference TRBV19 and TRBJ1-5, the CDR3 gives the full variable domain: DGGITQSPKYLFRKEGQNVTLSCEQNLNHDAMYWYRQDPGQGLRLIYYSQIVNDFQKGDIAEGYSVSREKKESFPLTVTSAQKNPTAFYLCASSETGNQPQHFGDGTRLSIL.

V and J are TRBV7-3 and TRBJ2-1, with 10 positions matching TRBD2. The J segment lost 8 bases and the V segment lost 5 bases, leaving 12 bases of the junction unmatched. The CDR3 extends over 16 amino acids. In germline, CDR1 is SGHTA, CDR2 FQGTGA. The CDR3 DNA is TGTGCCAGCAGCAAACAAGCGGGGGGGCCCATGGATGAGCAGTTCTTC. Translation gives CASSKQAGGPMDEQFF.

The CDR3 sequence is CASRLPGQGTPTNEKLFF. The CDR3 DNA reads TGTGCAAGTCGCTTACCTGGACAGGGAACTCCAACTAATGAAAAACTGTTTTTT. This chain uses TRBV12-2 with TRBJ1-4; the D segment call TRBD1 is taken from the table without a DNA check. TRBV12-2 is a pseudogene. CDR3 size: 18 residues.

This clone was picked up a small number of times. The J gene is TRBJ1-5, the V gene TRBV10-3; D not resolved. There are 13 residues in the CDR3. Between the trimmed V and J ends, which lost 4 bases and 5 bases, there was a span of 9 bases. CDR1 and CDR2 (germline): ENHRY, SYGVKD. CDR3 coding DNA: TGTGCCATCAGTGGTTCTTCCGATCAGCCCCAGCATTTT. This codes for CAISGSSDQPQHF.